This TCR beta chain was profiled in a study of spatial heterogeneity in lung cancer (dated by TCRdb to the late 2010s). In terms of the full investigation: Beta-chain transcripts were consistently detected in greater numbers than alpha-chain transcripts, which likely reflects a higher abundance of beta-chain transcripts. In the raw uncorrected reads, each unique combination of TCR and UMI appeared more than ten times on average. The study quantitatively compared TCR alpha and beta repertoires across multiple tumor regions, matched nontumor lung and blood in non-small cell lung cancer. The study linked features of the TCR repertoire to counts of nonsynonymous mutations, which were determined by whole-exome sequencing of tumor tissue. At surgery, fewer than 250 tumor regions, almost 65 matched nontumor lung samples and 56 PBMC samples were TCR-sequenced for both alpha and beta chains. Findings and caveats that apply to the study as a whole: Ubiquitous expanded tumor TCRs were detected in blood more often at tumor resection than at routine follow-up. Confirming at a functional level the hypothesis that regional TCRs recognize regional mutations was considered to require additional single-cell paired TCR alpha and beta sequencing.

The receptor library was made with 5' RACE. Sequencing instrument: NextSeq 500. The TCR library protocol attached a unique molecular identifier to each TCR cDNA molecule to allow correction of PCR and sequencing errors. Per the source publication's procedure: TCR identification, UMI-based error correction and CDR3 extraction were all carried out with Decombinator tools. TCRs above a frequency of 2 per 1,000, corresponding to the top 1% of the tumor frequency distribution, were defined as expanded. Renyi diversity was computed with the R vegan package after each repertoire had been subsampled 100 times to 5,000 TCRs. To build CDR3 similarity networks, amino acid triplet string-kernel similarity was used, and CDR3s were connected when their pairwise similarity was above 0.82. TCRdb itself trimmed the public reads at Q25 with fastp, ran MiXCR and retained productive beta chains. Rows with a matching CDR3 protein are joined into one entry that keeps the most common DNA and genes. Here the V and J calls rest on TCRdb's processing, not on the authors' analysis. Recorded for this sample are over 75,000 distinct CDR3 sequences; under 25% of them occurred a single time. Roughly 6.2% of the sample belongs to the ten largest clones.

Per the germline V gene, SNHLY is the CDR1 and FYNNEI is the CDR2. The trim is 6 bases for V and 0 bases for J, with a gap of 15 bases between the germline ends. Including the terminal cysteine and phenylalanine, the CDR3 comprises 16 residues. Only the CDR3 part of the read is kept: 48 bases, read in frame from the first base. In the paper's terms, the time point label means: sample taken at primary tumor resection. Whole RNA extracted from tumor and nontumor lung tissue, or from cryopreserved PBMC samples, was used for TCR sequencing without cell sorting. Samples were obtained from 70 to 85 patients with early-stage, untreated non-small cell lung cancer from the lung TRACERx cohort. Only patients with enough RNA available from two or more tumor regions were chosen for TCR sequencing. This clonotype has just a few counts. Which antigen it targets is not known. One base away there is no much larger clone; base qualities are not given.

The receptor's source is a male donor with early-stage non-small cell lung cancer. The sequencing here drew on PBMCs, taken at surgery. This receptor chain uses TRBV2 and TRBJ2-1; no D gene is confidently identified. The encoded CDR3 is CASSKGGRLSYNEQFF. The DNA sequence reads TGTGCCAGCAGCAAGGGTGGCCGCCTCTCCTACAATGAGCAGTTCTTC.